Listed below are T cell receptor beta chains from one sample, sequenced in a study of blood T cell repertoires in COVID-19. Sequencing was performed with immunoSEQ multiplex PCR; in TCRdb, only in-frame clones are kept and a portion is missing. In the table there are roughly 31,000 clones, 85% to 90% of which are singletons. The sample consisted of peripheral blood. The origin of the receptors is a man of 80 years or more with acute or convalescent COVID-19. The CDR3 runs from the conserved cysteine through the conserved F or W. The D gene is left open where the match is weak. Expanded clones are given a class, and other clones once, few, many or no size at all.

J gene	clone size	V gene	D gene	CDR3 protein	CDR3 DNA
TRBJ1-4	-	TRBV6-5	TRBD1	CASSPLQGAGEKLFF	TGTGCCAGCAGTCCTTTACAGGGGGCTGGTGAAAAACTGTTTTTT
TRBJ1-2	-	TRBV6-5	TRBD1	CASNSGQGNYGYTF	TGTGCCAGCAATTCTGGACAGGGCAACTATGGCTACACCTTC
TRBJ2-5	-	TRBV11-3	-	CASSLNRAHGTQYF	TGTGCCAGCAGCTTAAATCGAGCCCACGGGACCCAGTACTTC
TRBJ2-1	-	TRBV5-4	TRBD1	CASSRDRGAYNEQFF	TGTGCCAGCAGCCGGGACAGGGGAGCCTACAATGAGCAGTTCTTC
TRBJ1-2	-	TRBV7-9	-	CASSPRESGYTF	TGTGCCAGCAGCCCCCGGGAGAGCGGCTACACCTTC
TRBJ1-5	-	TRBV19	-	CASSIQGVQPQHF	TGTGCCAGTAGTATACAGGGTGTCCAGCCCCAGCATTTT
TRBJ1-1	-	TRBV6-5	-	CASRQTSMNTEAFF	TGTGCCAGCAGGCAAACTTCCATGAACACTGAAGCTTTCTTT
TRBJ1-2	-	TRBV3-1/TRBV3-2	TRBD1	CASSLGTGQGYTF	TGTGCCAGCAGCCTAGGGACAGGGCAAGGCTACACCTTC
TRBJ1-1	once	TRBV7-9	-	CASSLIRFWQAPPEAFF	TGTGCCAGCAGCTTAATCAGATTCTGGCAGGCCCCGCCTGAAGCTTTCTTT
TRBJ1-5	-	TRBV7-8	TRBD1	CASSLLQGARQPQHF	TGTGCCAGCAGCTTACTACAGGGGGCTAGACAGCCCCAGCATTTT
TRBJ1-5	-	TRBV19	-	CASRHRHVGLSDQPQHF	TGTGCCAGTAGGCACAGGCACGTTGGGCTATCGGATCAGCCCCAGCATTTT